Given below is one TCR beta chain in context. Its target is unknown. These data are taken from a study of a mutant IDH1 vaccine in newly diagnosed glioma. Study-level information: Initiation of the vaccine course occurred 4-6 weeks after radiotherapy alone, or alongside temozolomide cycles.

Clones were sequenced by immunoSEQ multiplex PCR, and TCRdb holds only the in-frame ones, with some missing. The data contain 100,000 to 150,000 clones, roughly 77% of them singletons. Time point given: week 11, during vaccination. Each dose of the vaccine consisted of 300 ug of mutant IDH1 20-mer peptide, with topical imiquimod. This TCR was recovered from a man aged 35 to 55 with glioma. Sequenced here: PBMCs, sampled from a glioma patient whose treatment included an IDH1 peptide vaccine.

The CDR3 bases are TGTGCCAGCAGCTACTCCGGGACTACTTTTAGCACAGATACGCAGTATTTT. Translated: CASSYSGTTFSTDTQYF. The chain combines TRBV7-2 with TRBJ2-3, with 7 bases aligning to TRBD2. V was pared by 4 bases and J by 0 bases, with 10 bases of the junction left unmatched. The CDR3 is 17 residues long. The germline gives CDR1 SGHTA, CDR2 FQGNSA.